This TCR beta chain came from a study of cytomegalovirus exposure and HLA in healthy donors. Amplification used 60 Vbeta primers and 13 Jbeta primers. The method was immunoSEQ multiplex PCR; TCRdb's version includes in-frame clones alone and lacks a portion of them. The profile shows under 200,000 clones, 70% to 85% of them singletons. The junction had 9 bases not matched to a gene; V was cut back by 5 bases and J by 7 bases. Germline V CDR1 and CDR2: MNHNY, SVGAGI (reference sequence). There are 16 residues in the CDR3. The receptor's source is a man over 45 in good health and CMV-seropositive. V gene TRBV6-6 combines with J gene TRBJ2-1; 12 positions match TRBD1. The sample comprised PBMCs. Written as DNA, the CDR3 is TGTGCCAGCAGTACGACCGGGACAGGGGGCTGGAATGAGCAGTTCTTC. Protein product: CASSTTGTGGWNEQFF.